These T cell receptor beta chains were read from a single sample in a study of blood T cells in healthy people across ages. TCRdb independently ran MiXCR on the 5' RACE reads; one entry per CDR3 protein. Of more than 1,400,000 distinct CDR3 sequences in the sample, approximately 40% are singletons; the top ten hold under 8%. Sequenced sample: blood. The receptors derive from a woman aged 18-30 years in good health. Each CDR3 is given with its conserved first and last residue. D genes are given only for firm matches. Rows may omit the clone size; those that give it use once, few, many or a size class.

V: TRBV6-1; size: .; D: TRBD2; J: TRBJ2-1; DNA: TGTGCCAGCAAACCTAGCGGCTCCTACAATGAGCAGTTCTTC; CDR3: CASKPSGSYNEQFF
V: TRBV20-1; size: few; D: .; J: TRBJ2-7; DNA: TGCAGTGCTAGAGTGGGCAACGAGCAGTACTTC; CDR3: CSARVGNEQYF
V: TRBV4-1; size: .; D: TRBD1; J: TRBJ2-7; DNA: TGCGCCAGCAGCCCATACCCTACCGGGACAGCCTACGAGCAGTGCTTC; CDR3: CASSPYPTGTAYEQCF
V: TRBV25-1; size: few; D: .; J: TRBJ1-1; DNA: TGTGCCAGCAGTGAATATTTCGCGGGGCACAACACTGAAGCTTTCTTT; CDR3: CASSEYFAGHNTEAFF
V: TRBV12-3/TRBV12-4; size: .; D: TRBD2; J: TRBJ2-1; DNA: TGTGCCGGATCATTGGGGGGACTAGGGACCCTCAATGAGCAGTTCTTC; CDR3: CAGSLGGLGTLNEQFF
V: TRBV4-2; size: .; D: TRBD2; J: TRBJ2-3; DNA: TGTGCCAGCAGCCGAGATCAGCTAGCGGAACGCACAGATACGCAGTATTTT; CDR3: CASSRDQLAERTDTQYF
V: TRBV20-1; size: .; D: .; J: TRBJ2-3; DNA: TGCAGTGCTAGGACTGGGAAAGATACGCAGTATTTT; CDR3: CSARTGKDTQYF
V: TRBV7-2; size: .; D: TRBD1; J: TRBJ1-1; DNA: TGTGCCAGCAGCTTAGGCCCGGGACAGAGCTACGCTGAAGCTTTCTTT; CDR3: CASSLGPGQSYAEAFF
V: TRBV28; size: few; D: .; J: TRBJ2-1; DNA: TGTGCCAGCAGTTTATCTTGGGAGACCCAGTTCTTC; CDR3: CASSLSWETQFF
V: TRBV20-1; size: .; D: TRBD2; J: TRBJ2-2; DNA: TGCAGTGCTAGAGAGACTAGCGGGAGCTTCATCGGGGAGCTGTTTTTT; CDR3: CSARETSGSFIGELFF
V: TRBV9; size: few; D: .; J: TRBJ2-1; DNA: TGTGCCAGCAGCGAAAGGCCAAGCTCCTACAATGAGCAGTTCTTC; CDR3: CASSERPSSYNEQFF
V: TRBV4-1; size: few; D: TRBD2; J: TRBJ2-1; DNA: TGCGCCAGCAGCCAAGATATGTGGACTAGCGATTACAATGAGCAGTTCTTC; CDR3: CASSQDMWTSDYNEQFF
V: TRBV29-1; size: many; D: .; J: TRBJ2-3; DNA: TGCAGCGTTGATCTGGGGGCGCAGGATACGCAGTATTTT; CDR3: CSVDLGAQDTQYF
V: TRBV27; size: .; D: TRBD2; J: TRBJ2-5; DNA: TGTGCCAGCAGCCCTCTAGCGGGGGGAATTAGCGGGCAAGTGACCCAGTACTTC; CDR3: CASSPLAGGISGQVTQYF
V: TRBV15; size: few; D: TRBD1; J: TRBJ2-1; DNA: TGTGCCACCAGCAGAGGGGACAGGGTATACAATGAGCAGTTCTTC; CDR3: CATSRGDRVYNEQFF
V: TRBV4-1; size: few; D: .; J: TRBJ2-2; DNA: TGCGCCAGCAGCCAATTGGCAGGGTGGGCCGGGGAGCTGTTTTTT; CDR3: CASSQLAGWAGELFF
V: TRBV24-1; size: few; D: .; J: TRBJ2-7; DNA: TGTGCCGCCAGTGATCCAGACAGGACGACCTACGAGCAGTACTTC; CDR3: CAASDPDRTTYEQYF
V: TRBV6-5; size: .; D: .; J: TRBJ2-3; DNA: TGTGCCAGCAGTTACTCCGGTGTCGAGGACGCAGATACGCAGTATTTT; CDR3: CASSYSGVEDADTQYF
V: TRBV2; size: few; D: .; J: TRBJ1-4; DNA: TGTGCCAGCAGTGAAGCTATTAATGAAAAACTGTTTTTT; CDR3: CASSEAINEKLFF
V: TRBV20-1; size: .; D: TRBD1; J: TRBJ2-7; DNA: TGCAGTGCCTATGACAGGGGGAACGAGCAGTACTTC; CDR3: CSAYDRGNEQYF
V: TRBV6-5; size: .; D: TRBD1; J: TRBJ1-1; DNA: TGTGCCAGCAGGACTAACGGACAGGTTAACACTGAAGCTTTCTTT; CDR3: CASRTNGQVNTEAFF
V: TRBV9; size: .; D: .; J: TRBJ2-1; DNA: TGTGCCGGCAGCCCTAGTGGGGCAGGCTACAATGAGCAGTTCTTC; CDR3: CAGSPSGAGYNEQFF
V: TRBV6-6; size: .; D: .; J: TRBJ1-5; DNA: TGTGCCAGCAGTTACGCGGTGGGGACAACAAATCAGCCCCAGCATTTT; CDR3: CASSYAVGTTNQPQHF
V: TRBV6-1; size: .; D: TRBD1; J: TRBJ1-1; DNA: TGTGCCAGCACTACAGGGGAGAACACTGAAGCTTTCTTT; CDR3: CASTTGENTEAFF
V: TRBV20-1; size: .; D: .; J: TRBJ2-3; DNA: TGCAGTTCTCAAGGGGGGGCTAGCACAGATACGCAGTATTTT; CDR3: CSSQGGASTDTQYF
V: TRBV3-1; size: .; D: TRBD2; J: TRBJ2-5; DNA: TGTGCCAGCAGCCAAGGGCCGTGGCGGGAGATCCAGTACTTC; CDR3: CASSQGPWREIQYF
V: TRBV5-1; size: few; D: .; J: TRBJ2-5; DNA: TGCGCCAGCAGCTCATCTACGGTGTACCAAGAGACCCAGTACTTC; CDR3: CASSSSTVYQETQYF
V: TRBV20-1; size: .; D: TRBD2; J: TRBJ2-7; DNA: TGCAGTGCTAGAGGCGCGGGACTAGCGGTCAATGAGCAGTACTTC; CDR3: CSARGAGLAVNEQYF
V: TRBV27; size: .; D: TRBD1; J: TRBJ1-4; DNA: TGTGCCAGCAGTTACGGGACAGGGTTTAAAAAACTGTTTTTT; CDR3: CASSYGTGFKKLFF